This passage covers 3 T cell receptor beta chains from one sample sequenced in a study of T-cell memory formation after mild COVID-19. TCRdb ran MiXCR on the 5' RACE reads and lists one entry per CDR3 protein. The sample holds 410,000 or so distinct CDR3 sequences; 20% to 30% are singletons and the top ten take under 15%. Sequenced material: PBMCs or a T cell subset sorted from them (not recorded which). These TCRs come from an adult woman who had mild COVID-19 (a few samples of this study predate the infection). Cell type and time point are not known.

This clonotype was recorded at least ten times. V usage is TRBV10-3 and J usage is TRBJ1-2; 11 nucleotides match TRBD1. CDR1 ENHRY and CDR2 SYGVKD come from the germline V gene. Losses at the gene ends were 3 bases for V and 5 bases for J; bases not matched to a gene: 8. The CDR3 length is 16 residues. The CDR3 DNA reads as TGTGCCATCAGTGATCGCGGGACAGGGGGAAGGTATGGCTACACCTTC. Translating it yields CAISDRGTGGRYGYTF.

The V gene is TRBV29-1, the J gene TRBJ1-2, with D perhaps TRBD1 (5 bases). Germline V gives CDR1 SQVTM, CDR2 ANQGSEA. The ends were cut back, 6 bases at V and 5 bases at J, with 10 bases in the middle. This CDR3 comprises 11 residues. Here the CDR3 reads CSVRQPYGYTF. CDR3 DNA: TGCAGCGTCCGACAGCCGTATGGCTACACCTTC.

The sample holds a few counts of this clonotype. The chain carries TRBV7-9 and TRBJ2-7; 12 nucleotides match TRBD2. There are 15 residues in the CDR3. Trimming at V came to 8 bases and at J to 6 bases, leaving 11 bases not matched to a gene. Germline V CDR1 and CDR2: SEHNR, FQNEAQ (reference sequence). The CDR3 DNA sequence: TGTGCCAGCGCCCCAGGACTAGCGGGACTCGGCGAGCAGTACTTC. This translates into CASAPGLAGLGEQYF.